One and the same sample provided the 12 T cell receptor beta chains below, sequenced in a study of cytomegalovirus exposure and HLA in healthy donors (dated by TCRdb to 2016 to 2017). The method behind the library was the immunoSEQ multiplex PCR assay. For the multiplex PCR, a mixture combining 60 forward primers for TCR Vbeta segments and 13 reverse primers for TCR Jbeta segments was used. Held by TCRdb, this immuneACCESS table contains in-frame sequences only and omits some clones. Under half of the omission traces to an unresolved V gene where checked; the cause of the rest is unknown. For this sample there are over 80,000 clones; 73% appear just once. The top ten constitute about 3.5% of the sample. Source material: PBMCs. Every receptor here comes from a man aged 35 to 55 in good health and CMV-seronegative.

This clone was observed a few times. The J gene is TRBJ2-2, the V gene TRBV11-1; a weak D match, TRBD2 (6 bases). Looked up from germline, CDR1 is SGHAT and CDR2 is FQDESV (reference sequence). The CDR3 has 15 residues. V was pared by 1 base and J by 1 base, with 7 bases between. The chain's CDR3 is CASSLGGLNTGELFF. CDR3 nucleotides: TGTGCCAGCAGCTTAGGGGGACTGAACACCGGGGAGCTGTTTTTT.

The chain couples TRBV2 to TRBJ2-5; D may be TRBD1 (6 bases). V lost 6 bases and J 2 bases, leaving 16 bases between the germline ends. The CDR3 loop spans 15 amino acids. Looked up from germline, CDR1 is SNHLY and CDR2 is FYNNEI. The CDR3 reads CASSDPRGFQETQYF. The DNA for the CDR3 is TGTGCCAGCAGCGATCCAAGGGGGTTTCAAGAGACCCAGTACTTC.

Points on this clone: A junction end diverges from the germline sequence, so it may reflect a read error. The chain has TRBV6-5 and TRBJ2-3, with D hard to call. The germline V gene encodes CDR1 MNHEY and CDR2 SVGAGI. The CDR3 has 14 residues. CDR3: CASSYSGGTDTQYF. Written as DNA, the CDR3 is TGTGCCAGCAGCTACTCCGGTGGCACAGATACGCAGTATTTT.

This clone is termed medium-sized. The V and J genes are TRBV10-3 and TRBJ2-2; tentatively, D is TRBD2 (6 bases). The length of the CDR3 is 12 residues. Germline CDR1 is ENHRY and CDR2 is SYGVKD. Trimming took off 3 bases at V and 9 bases at J, with 8 bases between the two ends. CDR3 sequence: CAISDAGWELFF. Here the CDR3 DNA reads TGTGCCATCAGTGATGCGGGATGGGAGCTGTTTTTT.

V is TRBV7-6 and J is TRBJ2-2; D perhaps matches TRBD1 (6 bases). The CDR3 sequence is 15 residues long. The germline V gene has CDR1 SGHVS and CDR2 FNYEAQ. V was cut by 1 base and J by 4 bases, with 10 bases left in between. For the CDR3, the DNA is TGTGCCAGCAGCTTAGGGGAACAGGGCACCGGGGAGCTGTTTTTT. Amino acids: CASSLGEQGTGELFF.

The V and J genes are TRBV7-8 and TRBJ1-2; D is perhaps TRBD1 (5 bases). V gave up 5 bases and J gave up 8 bases, with 12 bases separating them. Germline V CDR1 and CDR2: SGHVS, FQNEAQ. The CDR3 extends over 12 amino acids. The CDR3 protein is CASSAVRTGYTF. The CDR3, as DNA: TGTGCCAGCAGCGCAGTTAGGACAGGCTACACCTTC.

Turning to this clone: A much larger clone sits a single nucleotide away, making a read error possible. This sequence joins TRBV6-1 and TRBJ2-5; TRBD1 agrees at 9 bases. The tail of the sequence fits TRBJ2-7 better, so the J call may be wrong. The CDR3 is 15 residues long. CDR1 and CDR2 (germline): MNHNS, SASEGT. The CDR3: CASSEATGGSYEQYF. CDR3 bases: TGTGCCAGCAGTGAAGCGACAGGGGGGTCCTACGAGCAGTACTTC.

The J gene is TRBJ1-6, the V gene TRBV11-2; D gene unclear. The CDR3 is 16 residues long. Germline values: CDR1 SGHAT, CDR2 FQNNGV. Trimming left V 5 bases short and J 4 bases short, with 15 bases between. As DNA, the CDR3 is TGTGCCAGCAGCGTCGAACCCACGGGGTATAATTCACCCCTCCACTTT. Its translation: CASSVEPTGYNSPLHF.

The chain has TRBV4-1 and TRBJ2-5; D might be TRBD2 (5 bases). CDR3 length: 14 residues. CDR1 MGHRA and CDR2 YSYEKL come from the germline V gene. Trimming left V 4 bases short and J 3 bases short, with 12 bases between. The CDR3 is CASSLGVREETQYF. CDR3 nucleotide sequence: TGCGCCAGCAGCCTTGGAGTGCGGGAAGAGACCCAGTACTTC.

The chain uses TRBV18 and TRBJ2-7; 9 nucleotides agree with TRBD1. Germline loops: CDR1 KGHSH, CDR2 LQKENI. CDR3 length: 15 amino acids. V lost 2 bases and J lost 2; bases outside the gene matches: 4. The CDR3 DNA sequence: TGTGCCAGCTCACCAGGGACAGGGACCCCCTACGAGCAGTACTTC. Its protein product is CASSPGTGTPYEQYF.

This clone was seen just once. The rearrangement links TRBV7-9 to TRBJ1-6; D is ambiguous. CDR1 SEHNR and CDR2 FQNEAQ come from the germline V gene (reference sequence). V dropped 3 bases and J dropped 10 bases, with 10 bases sitting between them. The CDR3 length is 13 residues. The CDR3 bases are TGTGCCAGCAGCTTTACAGACAACTCACCCCTCCACTTT. Protein sequence: CASSFTDNSPLHF.

The V call is TRBV4-1, the J call TRBJ1-2; D is possibly TRBD1 (6 bases). Germline V gene lookup returns CDR1 MGHRA and CDR2 YSYEKL. Trimming cost V 3 bases and J 6 bases, with 17 bases left between them. The CDR3 is made up of 15 amino acids. In DNA form, the CDR3 reads TGCGCCAGCAGCCATAATGACAGGCAAAGTGATGGCTACACCTTC. Encoded protein: CASSHNDRQSDGYTF.